This TCR beta chain was sequenced in a study of graft-versus-host responses after intestinal transplantation. Study results and limitations: Circulating GvH clones peaking coincided with falling HvG clones soon after transplant. Ileal or blood samples showed some GvH clones first, and such clones were also found in recipient marrow.

Comments on this clone: Its cognate antigen is unknown.

The repertoire was sequenced with immunoSEQ multiplex PCR; TCRdb's copy has only in-frame clones and lacks some. The sample lists roughly 51,000 clones, around 89% occurring once. From germline, CDR1 is SGHRS and CDR2 YFSETQ. CDR3 length: 14 residues. Trimming took 4 bases from V and 6 from J; bases not matched to a gene: 3. The sequence came from a human donor who was the organ donor for an intestinal transplant. The material sequenced was unstimulated CD4+ T cells sorted from spleen or lymph node cells, taken before transplant. The gene calls are TRBV5-1 and TRBJ2-2; the match to TRBD1 covers 10 bases. CDR3 bases: TGCGCCAGCAGCCTGGACAGGGGGGCCGGGGAGCTGTTTTTT. Its translation is CASSLDRGAGELFF. Full variable domain (remainder filled in from reference TRBV5-1 and TRBJ2-2): KAGVTQTPRYLIKTRGQQVTLSCSPISGHRSVSWYQQTPGQGLQFLFEYFSETQRNKGNFPGRFSGRQFSNSRSEMNVSTLELGDSALYLCASSLDRGAGELFFGEGSRLTVL.